This section outlines one T cell receptor (beta chain) sequence together with its context. This specimen belongs to a study of blood T cell repertoires in COVID-19. Participant-reported clinical history was the basis for cohort assignment. Symptom resolution, clearance, or two negative PCRs marked the recovered donors of Cohort 3. V was clipped by 5 bases and J by 6 bases; unmatched bases: 4. Germline CDR1 SEHNR, CDR2 FQNEAQ (reference sequence). This CDR3 has 14 amino acids. How the authors handled the data: Quantification of nucleated cells was approximated via reference gene primer amplification. TCRdb keeps only in-frame clones here, not all; method: immunoSEQ multiplex PCR. Clone size and the V and J calls come from that table; the DNA yielded D and trimming. The sample has some 390,000 clones, roughly 91% seen once.

The rearrangement links TRBV7-9 to TRBJ1-5; 10 nucleotides agree with TRBD1. Sequenced material: PBMCs or T cells enriched from blood (not recorded which). This receptor was obtained from a woman in her 30s who had recovered from COVID-19. This CDR3 is CASSLTGGLQPQHF. CDR3 DNA sequence: TGTGCCAGCAGCCTGACAGGGGGCCTTCAGCCCCAGCATTTT.